The 16 T cell receptor beta chains in this list originate from one sample, sequenced in a study of T cell responses to AZD1222 COVID-19 vaccine. The method was immunoSEQ multiplex PCR; TCRdb's version includes in-frame clones alone and lacks a portion of them. The sample lists 150,000 to 200,000 clones, approximately 94% seen once, with around 3.6% in the top ten. This specimen was peripheral blood, taken 28 days after the second dose of the MenACWY control vaccine. The receptors were sampled from an adult who received the MenACWY meningococcal vaccine as a control.

The chain is built from TRBV4-1 and TRBJ1-2; D ambiguous. V gave up 4 bases and J gave up 3 bases, with 18 bases separating them. There are 16 residues in the CDR3. Germline assignment: CDR1 MGHRA and CDR2 YSYEKL. For the CDR3, the DNA is TGCGCCAGCAGCCGAGAGGACGGAAACGCCCACTATGGCTACACCTTC. It specifies CASSREDGNAHYGYTF.

The chain carries TRBV19 and TRBJ1-5; D not certain. CDR3 length: 14 amino acids. Trimming took off 6 bases at V and 5 bases at J, with 14 bases between the two ends. From germline, CDR1 is LNHDA and CDR2 SQIVND (reference sequence). CDR3 DNA sequence: TGTGCCAGTAGGATGGATAATGGGGATCAGCCCCAGCATTTT. Amino acid sequence: CASRMDNGDQPQHF.

The chain employs TRBV6-5 and TRBJ2-1; a possible D gene is TRBD1 (5 bases). Germline V gives CDR1 MNHEY, CDR2 SVGAGI. Trimming left V 6 bases short and J 2 bases short, with 14 bases between. CDR3 length equals 15 residues. The CDR3 coding sequence is TGTGCCAGCAGACAGGACGGAGTACCCTACAATGAGCAGTTCTTC. Translation gives CASRQDGVPYNEQFF.

V usage is TRBV5-5 and J usage is TRBJ2-7, with 11 bases lining up with TRBD1. This CDR3 is built from 13 residues. J gave up 5 bases and V 3 bases, and 1 base lay outside the gene matches. Per the germline V gene, CDR1 is SGHKS and CDR2 is YYEKEE (reference sequence). The CDR3 spells CASSWDRGNEQYF. Here the CDR3 DNA reads TGTGCCAGCAGCTGGGACAGGGGGAACGAGCAGTACTTC.

V is TRBV11-1 and J is TRBJ2-5; a possible D gene is TRBD2 (5 bases). Germline V gene sequence: CDR1 SGHAT, CDR2 FQDESV (reference sequence). This CDR3 has 14 amino acids. With 1 base removed from V and 3 bases from J, the gap between germline ends came to 9 bases. The CDR3 DNA reads as TGTGCCAGCAGCTTAGGGCCGCGGGAAGAGACCCAGTACTTC. As protein: CASSLGPREETQYF.

V and J are TRBV11-3 and TRBJ2-7; a possible D gene is TRBD1 (6 bases). Trimming stripped 8 bases from V and 5 bases from J, with 13 bases between. The CDR3 contains 12 residues. Germline CDR1 and CDR2: SGHNT and YENEEA. This chain's CDR3 is CASGGAFHEQYF. CDR3 sequence (DNA): TGTGCCAGCGGGGGCGCGTTCCACGAGCAGTACTTC.

The chain carries TRBV19 and TRBJ1-5, with D hard to call. V shed 6 bases and J shed 6 bases, with 15 bases lying between them. This CDR3 has 14 amino acids. CDR1 is LNHDA and CDR2 is SQIVND in the germline V gene (reference sequence). DNA for the CDR3: TGTGCCAGTAGACCATTGGATCTTATTCAGCCCCAGCATTTT. Protein product: CASRPLDLIQPQHF. Filled out from reference TRBV19 and TRBJ1-5, the complete variable domain reads DGGITQSPKYLFRKEGQNVTLSCEQNLNHDAMYWYRQDPGQGLRLIYYSQIVNDFQKGDIAEGYSVSREKKESFPLTVTSAQKNPTAFYLCASRPLDLIQPQHFGDGTRLSIL.

The V gene is TRBV14, the J gene TRBJ2-2; a possible D gene is TRBD1 (5 bases). Germline-derived CDR1 and CDR2 are SGHDN and FVKESK. V lost 7 bases, J lost 4 bases, and 16 bases lay in between. This CDR3 contains 15 residues. CDR3 DNA sequence: TGTGCCAGCACCCAGGGCAGGGCAGTCACCGGGGAGCTGTTTTTT. This gives the protein CASTQGRAVTGELFF.

The chain joins TRBV3-1 (or the pseudogene TRBV3-2) to TRBJ1-2; D ambiguous. CDR1 is LGHDT, CDR2 YNNKEL, per germline (reference sequence). CDR3 length equals 15 residues. V lost 3 bases to trimming and J lost 0 bases, with 11 bases between them. CDR3 nucleotide sequence: TGTGCCAGCAGCCACACGACCCTAGCTAACTATGGCTACACCTTC. Translation gives CASSHTTLANYGYTF.

The chain is built from TRBV5-1 and TRBJ2-7; TRBD1 agrees at 7 bases. CDR3 size: 14 residues. Trimming cost V 7 bases and J 1 base; bases outside gene matches: 8. Germline CDR1 is SGHRS and CDR2 is YFSETQ. The CDR3 DNA follows: TGCGCCAGCGCGGAGCAGGGGGATTCCTACGAGCAGTACTTC. This sequence encodes CASAEQGDSYEQYF.

The chain employs TRBV7-2 and TRBJ1-6, with a tentative D call TRBD1 (6 bases). The CDR3 sequence is 14 residues long. The germline CDR1 and CDR2 sequences are SGHTA and FQGNSA. Trimming shortened V by 2 bases and J by 10 bases, and 12 bases separated the two germline ends. DNA for the CDR3: TGTGCCAGCAGCTTACGGTCAGGGGAATCACCCCTCCACTTT. It is translated as CASSLRSGESPLHF.

The chain uses TRBV6-1 and TRBJ1-5; D is uncertain. Germline loops: CDR1 MNHNS, CDR2 SASEGT. The CDR3 is 19 amino acids. V was cut by 4 bases and J by 4 bases, with 26 bases left in between. CDR3 region: CASSGTWAPIPRPNQPQHF. DNA of the CDR3: TGTGCCAGCAGTGGAACCTGGGCTCCGATACCAAGGCCGAATCAGCCCCAGCATTTT.

The V gene is TRBV6-5, the J gene TRBJ1-6, with D unclear. From germline, CDR1 is MNHEY and CDR2 SVGAGI. The ends were cut back, 2 bases at V and 0 bases at J, with 8 bases in the middle. The CDR3 runs 16 residues. Written as DNA, the CDR3 is TGTGCCAGCAGTTACAGGTCGAGCTCCTATAATTCACCCCTCCACTTT. Translated: CASSYRSSSYNSPLHF.

The chain has TRBV6-5 and TRBJ2-2; no reliable D call. V was shortened by 8 bases and J by 4 bases, with 8 bases between the two germline ends. This CDR3 contains 12 residues. Germline V gene sequence: CDR1 MNHEY, CDR2 SVGAGI. The CDR3 DNA reads TGTGCCAGCTTTCCCTCCACCGGGGAGCTGTTTTTT. It is translated as CASFPSTGELFF.

This rearrangement joins TRBV10-3 to TRBJ1-2; 8 nucleotides line up with TRBD1. The V segment lost 10 bases and the J segment 6 bases; nucleotides outside the gene matches: 10. Germline CDR1 and CDR2: ENHRY and SYGVKD. The CDR3 is 13 amino acids. Here the CDR3 reads CATTGGEVHGYTF. CDR3 nucleotide sequence: TGTGCCACCACAGGGGGGGAGGTGCATGGCTACACCTTC.

The CDR3 nucleotides are TGCGCCAGCAGCCAAGAAGGGGGCACTTCCAAACAGTACTTC. This codes for CASSQEGGTSKQYF. The chain combines TRBV4-1 with TRBJ2-7; TRBD1 agrees at 7 bases. Unmatched junction bases numbered 9, after V lost 0 bases and J lost 10 bases. Germline V lookup: CDR1 MGHRA, CDR2 YSYEKL. The CDR3 length is 14 residues.